Below, 20 T cell receptor beta chains from the same sample are listed, as sequenced in a study of T cells in Graves' hyperthyroidism and ophthalmopathy. Amplification of TCR beta CDR3 regions used RNA as the template. HTBI primers were used for first-round RT-PCR of the TCR CDR3. Each CDR3 protein is one row after TCRdb ran MiXCR on the multiplex PCR reads. Among around 560,000 distinct CDR3 sequences, 16% were seen once, and the ten largest hold 15% to 20%. The specimen sequenced was blood. These receptors all stem from a woman aged 18-29 years with Graves' hyperthyroidism.

This clonotype was detected many times. The chain recombines TRBV30 with TRBJ1-5, with D hard to call. Germline V gene data show CDR1 as GTSNPN and CDR2 as SVGIG (reference sequence). Trimming cost V 3 bases and J 6 bases, with 3 bases left between them. This CDR3 spans 10 amino acids. The CDR3 DNA reads as TGTGCCTGGAGGGTTCAGCCCCAGCATTTT. It translates to CAWRVQPQHF. The whole variable domain, filled in from reference TRBV30 and TRBJ1-5, reads SQTIHQWPATLVQPVGSPLSLECTVEGTSNPNLYWYRQAAGRGLQLLFYSVGIGQISSEVPQNLSASRPQDRQFILSSKKLLLSDSGFYLCAWRVQPQHFGDGTRLSIL.

The chain uses TRBV4-1 and TRBJ1-1; tentatively, D is TRBD1 (6 bases). The germline CDR1 and CDR2 sequences are MGHRA and YSYEKL. V lost 3 bases and J lost 5, with 19 bases in between. This CDR3 is built from 16 residues. In DNA, the CDR3 is TGCGCCAGCAGCCAGAGGGGGGGCAGGGGTAGAACTGAAGCTTTCTTT. Translation gives CASSQRGGRGRTEAFF.

The rearrangement joins TRBV16 to TRBJ2-4; D is perhaps TRBD1 (5 bases). CDR3 size: 17 residues. Germline V gene data show CDR1 as KGHSY and CDR2 as FQNENV. Trimming pared 2 bases from V and 1 base from J, leaving 15 bases between. The CDR3: CASSQKARPGAKNIQYF. In nucleotides, the CDR3 is TGTGCCAGCAGCCAAAAAGCCAGGCCAGGGGCCAAAAACATTCAGTACTTC. Complete variable domain (other parts from reference TRBV16 and TRBJ2-4): GEEVAQTPKHLVRGEGQKAKLYCAPIKGHSYVFWYQQVLKNEFKFLISFQNENVFDETGMPKERFSAKCLPNSPCSLEIQATKLEDSAVYFCASSQKARPGAKNIQYFGAGTRLSVL.

The chain combines TRBV12-3 or TRBV12-4 with TRBJ1-4; maybe TRBD1 (6 bases). Trimming left V 5 bases short and J 1 base short, with 14 bases between. CDR3 length: 16 residues. CDR3 sequence reads: CASSLQGRITNEKLFF. Written as DNA, the CDR3 is TGTGCCAGCAGTCTCCAGGGGCGGATAACTAATGAAAAACTGTTTTTT.

This clonotype occurred many times. The rearrangement uses TRBV5-1 and TRBJ1-1; D unresolved. The germline gives CDR1 SGHRS, CDR2 YFSETQ. Trimming removed 1 base at V and 10 bases at J, with 17 bases between. The CDR3 is made up of 14 amino acids. The CDR3 sequence is CASSLFESSRSAFF. In nucleotides, the CDR3 is TGCGCCAGCAGCTTGTTTGAGAGCTCCAGATCAGCTTTCTTT.

This clonotype was seen many times. V and J are TRBV13 and TRBJ2-1, with no clear D. V lost 4 bases and J 10 bases, leaving 11 bases between the germline ends. The CDR3 runs 12 residues. The germline V gene has CDR1 PRHDT and CDR2 FYEKMQ (reference sequence). CDR3 region: CASSSPPGEQFF. The CDR3 nucleotides are TGTGCCAGCAGCTCCCCGCCGGGCGAGCAGTTCTTC. Drawing the rest from reference TRBV13 and TRBJ2-1, the complete variable domain is AAGVIQSPRHLIKEKRETATLKCYPIPRHDTVYWYQQGPGQDPQFLISFYEKMQSDKGSIPDRFSAQQFSDYHSELNMSSLELGDSALYFCASSSPPGEQFFGPGTRLTVL.

This clonotype has a count of ten or more. The chain links TRBV11-1 to TRBJ2-1, with TRBD1 as a possible D gene (6 bases). The CDR3 runs 16 residues. The germline V gene has CDR1 SGHAT and CDR2 FQDESV (reference sequence). With 7 bases removed from V and 12 bases from J, the gap between germline ends came to 28 bases. CDR3 DNA: TGTGCCAGCAACCCCTCCCCGGACGTATCGGGACACGGGCAGTTCTTC. The encoded protein is CASNPSPDVSGHGQFF.

V usage is TRBV14 and J usage is TRBJ2-7, with TRBD1 as a possible D gene (6 bases). The CDR3 length is 14 residues. The germline V and J ends were trimmed by 4 bases and 3 bases, with 13 bases remaining between them. Germline V gene data show CDR1 as SGHDN and CDR2 as FVKESK. In DNA form, the CDR3 reads TGTGCCAGCAGCCTTCAGGGGAATTACTACGAGCAGTACTTC. Translated: CASSLQGNYYEQYF.

This clonotype has ten or more counts. The V call is TRBV2, the J call TRBJ1-1, with D perhaps TRBD1 (6 bases). V lost 5 bases and J 1 base, leaving 8 bases between the germline ends. Germline V gene sequence: CDR1 SNHLY, CDR2 FYNNEI. The CDR3 sequence is 13 residues long. This CDR3 reads CASSIQGNTEAFF. CDR3 nucleotide sequence: TGTGCCAGCAGTATACAGGGGAACACTGAAGCTTTCTTT.

Ten or more counts support this clonotype. The chain joins TRBV5-1 to TRBJ1-1; no definite D call. Per germline, CDR1 SGHRS and CDR2 YFSETQ. Trimming pared 7 bases from V and 0 bases from J, leaving 19 bases between. The CDR3 length is 16 residues. The CDR3 DNA is TGCGCCAGCCGAGACGGGCCCAAACGAATGAACACTGAAGCTTTCTTT. As protein: CASRDGPKRMNTEAFF.

The V gene is TRBV4-3, the J gene TRBJ2-1; 8 nucleotides match TRBD1. The CDR3 contains 15 residues. The germline gives CDR1 LGHNA, CDR2 YSLEER. V was pared by 1 base and J by 10 bases, with 9 bases of the junction left unmatched. The CDR3 region has the DNA TGCGCCAGCAGCCAAGCGGACAGGGTATCCTCCGAGCAGTTCTTC. Translating gives CASSQADRVSSEQFF.

This clonotype has only a few counts. The rearrangement joins TRBV15 to TRBJ2-1; 11 bases fit TRBD2. This CDR3 spans 16 amino acids. Germline V gene lookup returns CDR1 LNHNV and CDR2 YYDKDF (reference sequence). With V trimmed by 0 bases and J by 14 bases, 12 bases remained unmatched. The CDR3 region is CATSRDRLTSGAVKFF. Here the CDR3 DNA reads TGTGCCACCAGCAGAGATCGTCTGACTAGCGGGGCCGTGAAGTTCTTC.

This clonotype was detected a few times. This CDR3 reads CSASSTAKNIQYF. CDR3 sequence (DNA): TGCAGTGCTAGTTCCACAGCCAAAAACATTCAGTACTTC. V usage is TRBV20-1 and J usage is TRBJ2-4; D gene uncertain. V was cut by 3 bases and J by 0 bases, with 6 bases left in between. The CDR3 contains 13 residues. Looked up from germline, CDR1 is DFQATT and CDR2 is SNEGSKA (reference sequence).

Many counts were recorded for this clonotype. At one end, the junction sequence differs from germline, possibly due to a read error. This chain uses TRBV20-1 with TRBJ2-5; D unclear. Germline values: CDR1 DFQATT, CDR2 SNEGSKA (reference sequence). The CDR3 spans 12 residues. The CDR3 loop is CSAVRAQGTQYF. CDR3 DNA sequence: TGCAGTGCTGTCCGAGCCCAAGGGACCCAGTACTTC.

Ten or more counts support this clonotype. The chain joins TRBV27 to TRBJ2-1, with 8 positions matching TRBD2. The CDR3 has 13 amino acids. V lost 4 bases and J lost 8; bases outside the gene matches: 4. Germline loops: CDR1 MNHEY, CDR2 SMNVEV (reference sequence). In DNA, the CDR3 is TGTGCCAGCAGTTGGGCCGGGGGGGATGAGCAGTTCTTC. It translates to CASSWAGGDEQFF.

The gene calls are TRBV4-3 and TRBJ2-1; TRBD2 matches at 11 bases. Germline loops: CDR1 LGHNA, CDR2 YSLEER. The CDR3 sequence is 19 residues long. With 0 bases clipped from V and 7 bases from J, the junction kept 14 bases outside the gene matches. DNA of the CDR3: TGCGCCAGCAGCCAAGATTACTACCATTTAGCGGGGGGGCAAAATGAGCAGTTCTTC. Amino acid sequence: CASSQDYYHLAGGQNEQFF.

The V and J genes are TRBV5-6 and TRBJ2-3, with TRBD2 identical over 13 bases. CDR1 and CDR2 (germline): SGHDT, YYEEEE. The CDR3 contains 16 residues. The ends lost 4 bases at V and 4 bases at J; junction bases unmatched: 6. This CDR3 reads CASSGLTSGRADTQYF. CDR3 DNA sequence: TGTGCCAGCAGCGGCCTTACTAGCGGGAGGGCAGATACGCAGTATTTT. The full variable domain, with the rest looked up from reference TRBV5-6 and TRBJ2-3, is DAGVTQSPTHLIKTRGQQVTLRCSPKSGHDTVSWYQQALGQGPQFIFQYYEEEERQRGNFPDRFSGHQFPNYSSELNVNALLLGDSALYLCASSGLTSGRADTQYFGPGTRLTVL.

This clonotype showed up many times. The CDR3: CASSRGLNNEQFF. The CDR3, as DNA: TGTGCCAGCAGCCGGGGGCTGAACAATGAGCAGTTCTTC. The rearrangement joins TRBV3-1 to TRBJ2-1, with D maybe TRBD1 (6 bases). The CDR3 spans 13 residues. V lost 4 bases and J 5 bases, leaving 9 bases between the germline ends. Germline V gene data show CDR1 as LGHDT and CDR2 as YNNKEL (reference sequence).

The chain carries TRBV2 and TRBJ1-4; D is unresolved. CDR3 size: 13 residues. CDR1 and CDR2 (germline): SNHLY, FYNNEI. Trimming took off 6 bases at V and 7 bases at J, with 12 bases between the two ends. The CDR3 is CASRGTSGEKLFF. CDR3 sequence (DNA): TGTGCCAGCAGGGGAACTAGCGGTGAAAAACTGTTTTTT.

The chain links TRBV24-1 to TRBJ2-1; D is tentatively TRBD1 or TRBD2 (5 bases each). The CDR3 runs to 17 residues. V lost 4 bases and J lost 4, with 19 bases in between. Germline V gives CDR1 KGHDR, CDR2 SFDVKD. The CDR3 DNA sequence: TGTGCCACCAGTGACCCCGGGTTAACGGGGCTTTACAATGAGCAGTTCTTC. Translating gives CATSDPGLTGLYNEQFF.